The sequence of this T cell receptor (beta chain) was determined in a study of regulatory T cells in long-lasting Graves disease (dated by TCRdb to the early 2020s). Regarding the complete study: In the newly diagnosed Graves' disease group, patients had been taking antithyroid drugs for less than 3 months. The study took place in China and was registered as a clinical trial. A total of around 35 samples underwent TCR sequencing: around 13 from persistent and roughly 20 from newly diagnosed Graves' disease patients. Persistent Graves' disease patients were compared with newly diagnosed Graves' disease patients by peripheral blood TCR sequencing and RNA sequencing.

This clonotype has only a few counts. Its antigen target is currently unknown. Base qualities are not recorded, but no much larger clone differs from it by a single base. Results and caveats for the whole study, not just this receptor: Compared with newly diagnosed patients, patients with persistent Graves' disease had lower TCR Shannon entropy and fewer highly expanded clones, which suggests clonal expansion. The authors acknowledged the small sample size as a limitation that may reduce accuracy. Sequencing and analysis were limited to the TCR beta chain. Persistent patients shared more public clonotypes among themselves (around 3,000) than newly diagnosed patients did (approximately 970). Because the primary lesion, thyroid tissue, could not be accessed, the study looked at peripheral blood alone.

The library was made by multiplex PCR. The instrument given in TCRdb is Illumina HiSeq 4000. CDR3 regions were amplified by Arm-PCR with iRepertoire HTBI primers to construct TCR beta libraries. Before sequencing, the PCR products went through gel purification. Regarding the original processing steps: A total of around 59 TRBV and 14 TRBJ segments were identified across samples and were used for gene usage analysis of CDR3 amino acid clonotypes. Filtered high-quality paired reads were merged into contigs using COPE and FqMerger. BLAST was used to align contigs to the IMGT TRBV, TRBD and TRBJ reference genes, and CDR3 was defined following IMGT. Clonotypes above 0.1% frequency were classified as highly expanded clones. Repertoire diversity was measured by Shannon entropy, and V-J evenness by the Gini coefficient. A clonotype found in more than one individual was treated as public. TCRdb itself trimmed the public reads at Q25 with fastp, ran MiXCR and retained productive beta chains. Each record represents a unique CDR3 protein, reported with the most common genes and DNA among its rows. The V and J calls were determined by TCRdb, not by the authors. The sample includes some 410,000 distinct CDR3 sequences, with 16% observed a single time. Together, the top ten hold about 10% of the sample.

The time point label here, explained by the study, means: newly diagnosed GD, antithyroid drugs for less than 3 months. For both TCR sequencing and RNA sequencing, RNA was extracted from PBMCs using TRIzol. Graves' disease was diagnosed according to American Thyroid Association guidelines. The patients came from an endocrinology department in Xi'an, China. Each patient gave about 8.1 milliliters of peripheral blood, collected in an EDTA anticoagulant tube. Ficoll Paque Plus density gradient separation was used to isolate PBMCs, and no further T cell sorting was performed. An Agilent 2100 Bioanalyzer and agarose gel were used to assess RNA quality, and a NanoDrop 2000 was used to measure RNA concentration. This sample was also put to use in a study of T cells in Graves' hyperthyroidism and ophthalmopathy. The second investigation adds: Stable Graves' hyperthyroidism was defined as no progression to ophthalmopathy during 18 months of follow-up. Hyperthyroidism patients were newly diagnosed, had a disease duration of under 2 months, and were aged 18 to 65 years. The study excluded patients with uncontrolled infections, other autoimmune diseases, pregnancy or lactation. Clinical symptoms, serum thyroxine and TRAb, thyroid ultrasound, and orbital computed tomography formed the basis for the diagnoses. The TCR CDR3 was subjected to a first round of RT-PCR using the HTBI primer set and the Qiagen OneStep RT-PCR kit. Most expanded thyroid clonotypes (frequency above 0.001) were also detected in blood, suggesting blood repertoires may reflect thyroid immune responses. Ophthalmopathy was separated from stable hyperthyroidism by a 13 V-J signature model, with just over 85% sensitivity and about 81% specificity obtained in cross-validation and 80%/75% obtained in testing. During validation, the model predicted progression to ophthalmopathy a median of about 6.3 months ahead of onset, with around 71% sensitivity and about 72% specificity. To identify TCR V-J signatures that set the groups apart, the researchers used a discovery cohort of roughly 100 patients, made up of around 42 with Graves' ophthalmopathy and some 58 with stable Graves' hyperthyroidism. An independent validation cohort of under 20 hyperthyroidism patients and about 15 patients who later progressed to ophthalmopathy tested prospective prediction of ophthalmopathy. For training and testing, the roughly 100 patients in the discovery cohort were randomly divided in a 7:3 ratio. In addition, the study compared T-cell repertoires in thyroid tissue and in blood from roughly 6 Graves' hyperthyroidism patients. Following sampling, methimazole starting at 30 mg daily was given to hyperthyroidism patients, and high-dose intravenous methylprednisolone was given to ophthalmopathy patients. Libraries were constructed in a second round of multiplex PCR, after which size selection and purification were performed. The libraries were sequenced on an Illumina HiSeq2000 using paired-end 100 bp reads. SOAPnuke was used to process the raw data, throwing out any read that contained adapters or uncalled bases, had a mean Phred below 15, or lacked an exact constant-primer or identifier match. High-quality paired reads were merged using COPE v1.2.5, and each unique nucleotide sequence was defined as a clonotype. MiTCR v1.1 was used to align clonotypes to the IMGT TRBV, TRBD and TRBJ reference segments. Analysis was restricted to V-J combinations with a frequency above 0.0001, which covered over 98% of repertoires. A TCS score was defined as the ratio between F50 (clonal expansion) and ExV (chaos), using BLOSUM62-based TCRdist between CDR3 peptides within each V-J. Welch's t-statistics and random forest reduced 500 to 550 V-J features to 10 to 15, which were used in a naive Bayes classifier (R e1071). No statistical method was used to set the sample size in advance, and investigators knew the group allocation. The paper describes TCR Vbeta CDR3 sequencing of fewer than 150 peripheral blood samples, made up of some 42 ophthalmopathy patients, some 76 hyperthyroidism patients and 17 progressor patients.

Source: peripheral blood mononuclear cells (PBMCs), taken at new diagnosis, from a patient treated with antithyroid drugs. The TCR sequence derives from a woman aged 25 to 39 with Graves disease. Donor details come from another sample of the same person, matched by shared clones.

The DNA is as follows: TGTGCCAGCAGTCCTCGGGGCTCCCGGGAGACCCAGTACTTC. This is translated as CASSPRGSRETQYF. The V gene is TRBV12-3 or TRBV12-4 and the J gene is TRBJ2-5; the D element could tentatively be TRBD1 or TRBD2, as 5 bases agree for each. From the cysteine through the phenylalanine, the CDR3 covers 14 amino acids. Just CDR3 DNA is preserved here, 42 bases in frame from base 1. Trimming at the junction amounts to 5 bases on V and 5 bases on J, and the germline ends lie 15 bases apart.